These T cell receptor beta chains were read from a single sample in a study of beta chain features in type 1 diabetes. Sequenced by immunoSEQ multiplex PCR; TCRdb stores in-frame clones only, minus some. This table has 150,000 to 200,000 clones, about 9% appearing once. The source material was central memory CD4+ T cells from blood. Source of these receptors: a woman between 25 and 40 years old with type 1 diabetes. The CDR3 runs from the conserved cysteine through the conserved F or W. Fields, in order: D gene, J gene, V gene, clone size, CDR3 length, CDR3 DNA, CDR3 protein. The D gene is left open where the match is weak. Clone size is stated in some rows and not others, as once, few, many or a class when expanded.

>TRBD2|TRBJ2-1|TRBV11-3|NA|14
TGTGCCAGCAGCTTAGATACTAGCGGCAATGAGCAGTTCTTC
CASSLDTSGNEQFF
>NA|TRBJ1-1|TRBV9|NA|16
TGTGCCAGCAGCCTAGGTACGGGACACCAGAACACTGAAGCTTTCTTT
CASSLGTGHQNTEAFF
>TRBD2|TRBJ2-6|TRBV18|NA|17
TGTGCCAGCTCACCAAGCGGGAGGAGCTCTGGGGCCAACGTCCTGACTTTC
CASSPSGRSSGANVLTF
>TRBD1|TRBJ2-5|TRBV6-5|few|13
TGTGCCAGCAGTACGGACAGGGCCGGGAAACAGTACTTC
CASSTDRAGKQYF
>NA|TRBJ2-4|TRBV6-5|few|12
TGTGCCAGCAGTTCCAGGCAGAACATTCAGTACTTC
CASSSRQNIQYF
>NA|TRBJ2-7|TRBV28|NA|13
TGTGCCAGCAGTGCCCCGGGGTTATACGAGCAGTACTTC
CASSAPGLYEQYF
>TRBD1|TRBJ2-7|TRBV11-2|NA|14
TGTGCCAGCAGCTTAGAAGCAGGGGGCGGCGAGCAGTACTTC
CASSLEAGGGEQYF
>TRBD2|TRBJ2-7|TRBV7-3|few|14
TGTGCCAGCAGCTTCTCTAGCGGGAGCGACGAGCAGTACTTC
CASSFSSGSDEQYF
>NA|TRBJ2-1|TRBV4-2|NA|17
TGTGCCAGCAGCCAAGATACGGGCCAGGGGGGCTTCAATGAGCAGTTCTTC
CASSQDTGQGGFNEQFF
>NA|TRBJ2-3|TRBV7-3|few|15
TGTGCCAGCAGCTTATATGGTAGCGGCACAGATACGCAGTATTTT
CASSLYGSGTDTQYF
>TRBD1|TRBJ2-5|TRBV2|NA|13
TGTGCCAGCAGTCCGACAGGGTACGAGACCCAGTACTTC
CASSPTGYETQYF
>TRBD1|TRBJ1-1|TRBV7-9|NA|13
TGTGCCAGCAGCCTGGGACAGACCACTGAAGCTTTCTTT
CASSLGQTTEAFF
>NA|TRBJ1-2|TRBV23-1|few|18
TGCGCCAGCAGTCAATGCGGACTACTCGTCCCTACTAACTATGGCTACACCTTC
CASSQCGLLVPTNYGYTF
>NA|TRBJ1-1|TRBV30|few|13
TGTGCCTGGAGTGCGACACTGAACACTGAAGCTTTCTTT
CAWSATLNTEAFF
>NA|TRBJ1-2|TRBV7-2|few|14
TGTGCCAGCAGCCCTTGGACAGCTAACTATGGCTACACCTTC
CASSPWTANYGYTF
>TRBD2|TRBJ2-7|TRBV7-8|few|17
TGTGCCAGCAGCTCATACATAGCGGGAGTAACCCTTTACGAGCAGTACTTC
CASSSYIAGVTLYEQYF
>NA|TRBJ1-5|TRBV5-1|NA|13
TGCGCCAGCAGCTCGGGGGAGGATCAGCCCCAGCATTTT
CASSSGEDQPQHF
>TRBD2|TRBJ2-3|TRBV28|NA|14
TGTGCCAGCAGCTCTAGCGGGAGGACAGATACGCAGTATTTT
CASSSSGRTDTQYF
>NA|TRBJ2-3|TRBV5-1|few|16
TGCGCCAGCAGCATGGAGGGCCCTGTGGGGCCAGATACGCAGTATTTT
CASSMEGPVGPDTQYF
>NA|TRBJ2-6|TRBV27|NA|18
TGTGCCAGCAGTTTTCAGGGGTATAAGCTTTCTGGGGCCAACGTCCTGACTTTC
CASSFQGYKLSGANVLTF
>NA|TRBJ2-2|TRBV5-1|NA|15
TGCGCCAGCAGCCGTGAGGATGTACGCACCGGGGAGCTGTTTTTT
CASSREDVRTGELFF
>TRBD2|TRBJ2-1|TRBV5-1|once|16
TGCGCCAGCAGCCTCACGGGGCTAGCGGGAGTTGTTGAGCAGTTCTTC
CASSLTGLAGVVEQFF
>TRBD1|TRBJ2-7|TRBV11-2|NA|13
TGTGCCAGCAGCGCGGACAGGGGAAGCGAGCAGTACTTC
CASSADRGSEQYF
>TRBD1|TRBJ2-1|TRBV5-1|few|12
TGCGCCAGCAGAATGACAGGGGCTGAGCAGTTCTTC
CASRMTGAEQFF
>NA|TRBJ2-3|TRBV25-1|NA|12
TGTGCCTCTGGACCGGGTTCGGGGACGCAGTATTTT
CASGPGSGTQYF
>TRBD1|TRBJ1-4|TRBV28|NA|15
TGTGCCAGCAGTGCAGGACAGGGCGGCTTCAAAAAACTGTTTTTT
CASSAGQGGFKKLFF
>TRBD1|TRBJ2-1|TRBV7-3|few|16
TGTGCCAGCAGCTCCGGCCGGGACAGGGGTAGGGATGAGCAGTTCTTC
CASSSGRDRGRDEQFF
>NA|TRBJ1-3|TRBV2|NA|16
TGTGCCAGCAGTGAAGCCGACAGCTTCTCTGGAAACACCATATATTTT
CASSEADSFSGNTIYF
>TRBD2|TRBJ2-1|TRBV19|few|14
TGTGCCAGTAGTATTCCAGCGGGAGGGCTTGAGCAGTTCTTC
CASSIPAGGLEQFF
>TRBD1|TRBJ2-7|TRBV5-1|NA|17
TGCGCCAGCAGCTTCGTTGTCTGGGACAGGGGTTCCTACGAGCAGTACTTC
CASSFVVWDRGSYEQYF
>TRBD2|TRBJ2-1|TRBV4-1|few|16
TGCGCCAGCAGGAAAGGAGGCGGGAGATCCTACAATGAGCAGTTCTTC
CASRKGGGRSYNEQFF
>TRBD2|TRBJ2-1|TRBV29-1|few|14
TGCAGCGTTGCTTGGGCTAGCGGCTACAATGAGCAGTTCTTC
CSVAWASGYNEQFF
>NA|TRBJ1-1|TRBV5-1|NA|17
TGCGCCAGCAGCTTGGCCCCTGGGGGGGAGATGAACACTGAAGCTTTCTTT
CASSLAPGGEMNTEAFF
>NA|TRBJ2-1|TRBV2|NA|15
TGTGCCAGCAGTGAAGGACTGGCGGGGTACAATGAGCAGTTCTTC
CASSEGLAGYNEQFF
>TRBD1|TRBJ2-5|TRBV4-1|few|15
TGCGCCAGCAGCCAAGCCGGACAGGGGGCATCGGCCCAGTACTTC
CASSQAGQGASAQYF
>NA|TRBJ2-4|TRBV4-1|NA|18
TGCGCCAGCAGCCAAGATCTACGCCAGGGGATAGCCAAAAACATTCAGTACTTC
CASSQDLRQGIAKNIQYF